This TCR beta chain was sequenced for a study of blood T cells in healthy people across ages. Next came a second PCR, run for about 7 to 12 cycles, which used a sample-barcoded 5' primer along with a J-beta primer mix. Sequencing of every sample gave 2.5 million or more CDR3-containing paired-end reads. One entry per CDR3 protein, called by TCRdb with MiXCR from the 5' RACE reads. The profile covers some 730,000 distinct CDR3 sequences, with 22% appearing a single time and about 20% taken by the ten largest. This clonotype was recorded a few times. Its antigen is as yet unknown. The CDR3 runs to 15 residues. In germline, CDR1 is SGHRS, CDR2 YFSETQ. V trimming: 4 bases; J trimming: 4 bases; junction bases outside the gene matches: 6. General study results and limits: Naive T cell percentage showed a strong correlation with TCR beta diversity.

Source material: blood. The chain combines TRBV5-1 with TRBJ1-2, with 11 bases aligning to TRBD1. The TCR originated in a man aged 65-85 years in good health. This CDR3 reads CASSNRDRGVYGYTF. The DNA of the CDR3 is TGCGCCAGCAGCAACCGGGACAGGGGGGTCTATGGCTACACCTTC.